This T cell receptor beta chain was profiled in a study of blood T cell repertoires in COVID-19. Using immunoSEQ multiplex PCR, the repertoire was profiled, and TCRdb retains in-frame clones only, with some absent. The sample includes about 200,000 clones, roughly 82% of them seen just once. Germline-derived CDR1 and CDR2 are LNHDA and SQIVND (reference sequence). The CDR3 sequence is 15 residues long. V shed 7 bases and J 3 bases; nucleotides not matched to a gene: 9. The TCR sequence derives from a man aged 35 to 55 with acute COVID-19. The rearrangement links TRBV19 to TRBJ1-5; 7 bases map to TRBD1. The material sequenced was PBMCs or T cells enriched from blood (not recorded which). CDR3 DNA: TGTGCCAGTAACCCCGGACAGGTATACAATCAGCCCCAGCATTTT. Its protein product is CASNPGQVYNQPQHF.